This T cell receptor (beta chain) was captured by sequencing in a study of blood T cell repertoires in COVID-19. Trimming removed 0 bases at V and 7 bases at J, with 19 bases between. CDR1 MNHEY and CDR2 SMNVEV come from the germline V gene (reference sequence). There are 16 residues in the CDR3. Source study methods: From reference gene primer amplification, estimates of nucleated cell counts were derived. The method was immunoSEQ multiplex PCR; TCRdb's version includes in-frame clones alone and lacks a portion of them. Clone size and the V and J calls come from that table; the DNA yielded D and trimming. The sample lists some 320,000 clones, just under 90% occurring once.

This rearrangement joins TRBV27 to TRBJ2-7; D may be TRBD1 (6 bases). The TCR originated in a woman aged 45-59 years who had been exposed to COVID-19. Input material: PBMCs or T cells enriched from blood (not recorded which). The CDR3 here is CASSLSPRAGAGEQYF. The CDR3 DNA follows: TGTGCCAGCAGTTTATCTCCCCGCGCAGGGGCCGGGGAGCAGTACTTC.